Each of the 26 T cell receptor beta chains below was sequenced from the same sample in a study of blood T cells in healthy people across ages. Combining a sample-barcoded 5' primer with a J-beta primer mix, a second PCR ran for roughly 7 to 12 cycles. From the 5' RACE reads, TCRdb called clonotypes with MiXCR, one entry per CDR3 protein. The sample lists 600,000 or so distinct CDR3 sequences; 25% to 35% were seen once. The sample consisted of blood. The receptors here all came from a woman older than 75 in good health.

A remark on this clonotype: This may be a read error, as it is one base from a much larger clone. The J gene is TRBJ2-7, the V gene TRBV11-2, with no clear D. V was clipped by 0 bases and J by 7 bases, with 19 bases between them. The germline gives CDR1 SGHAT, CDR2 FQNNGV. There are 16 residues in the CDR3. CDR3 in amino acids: CASSLEGTTTYNEQYF. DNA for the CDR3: TGTGCCAGCAGCTTAGAGGGCACGACAACCTACAATGAGCAGTACTTC.

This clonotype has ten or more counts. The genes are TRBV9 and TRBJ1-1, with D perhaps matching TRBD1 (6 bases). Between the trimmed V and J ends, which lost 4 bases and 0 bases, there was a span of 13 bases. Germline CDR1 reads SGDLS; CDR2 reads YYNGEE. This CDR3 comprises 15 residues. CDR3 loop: CASSFTGYMNTEAFF. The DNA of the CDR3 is TGTGCCAGCAGCTTCACAGGGTATATGAACACTGAAGCTTTCTTT.

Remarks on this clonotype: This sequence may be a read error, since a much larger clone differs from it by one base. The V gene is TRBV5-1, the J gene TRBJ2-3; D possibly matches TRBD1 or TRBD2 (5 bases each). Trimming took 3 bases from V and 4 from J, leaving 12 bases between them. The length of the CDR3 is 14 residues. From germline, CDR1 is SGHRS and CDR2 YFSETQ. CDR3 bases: TGCGCCAGCAGCTGGGACCAGCCGGCAGATACGCAGTATTTT. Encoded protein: CASSWDQPADTQYF.

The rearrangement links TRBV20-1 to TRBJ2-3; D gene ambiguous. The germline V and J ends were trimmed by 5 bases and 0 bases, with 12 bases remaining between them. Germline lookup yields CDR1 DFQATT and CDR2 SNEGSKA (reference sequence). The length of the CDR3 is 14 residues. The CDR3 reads CSAPTHPSTDTQYF. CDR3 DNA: TGCAGTGCTCCGACTCACCCTAGCACAGATACGCAGTATTTT.

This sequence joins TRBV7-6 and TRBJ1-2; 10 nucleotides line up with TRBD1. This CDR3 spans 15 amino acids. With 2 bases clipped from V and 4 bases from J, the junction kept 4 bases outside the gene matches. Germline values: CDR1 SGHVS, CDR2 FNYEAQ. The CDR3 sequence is CASSLRDRGVYGYTF. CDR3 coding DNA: TGTGCCAGCAGCTTAAGGGACAGGGGCGTCTATGGCTACACCTTC.

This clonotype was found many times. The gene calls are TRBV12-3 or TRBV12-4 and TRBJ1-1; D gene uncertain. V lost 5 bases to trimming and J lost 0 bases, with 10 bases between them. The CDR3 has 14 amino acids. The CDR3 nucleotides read TGTGCCAGCAGTCCCCCGGGAGTGAACACTGAAGCTTTCTTT. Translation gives CASSPPGVNTEAFF.

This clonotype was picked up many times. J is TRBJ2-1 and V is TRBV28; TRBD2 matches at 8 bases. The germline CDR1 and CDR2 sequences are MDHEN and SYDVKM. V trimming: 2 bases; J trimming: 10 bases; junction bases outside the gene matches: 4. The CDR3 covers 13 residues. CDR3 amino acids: CASSLRASGEQFF. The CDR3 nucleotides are TGTGCCAGCAGTTTAAGGGCTAGCGGGGAGCAGTTCTTC.

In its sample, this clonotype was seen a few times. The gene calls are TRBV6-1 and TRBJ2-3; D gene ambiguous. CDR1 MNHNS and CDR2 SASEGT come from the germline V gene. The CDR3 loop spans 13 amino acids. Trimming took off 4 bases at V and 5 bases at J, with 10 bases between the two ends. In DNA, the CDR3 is TGTGCCAGCAGTGCGACCTGGCAAGATACGCAGTATTTT. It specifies CASSATWQDTQYF.

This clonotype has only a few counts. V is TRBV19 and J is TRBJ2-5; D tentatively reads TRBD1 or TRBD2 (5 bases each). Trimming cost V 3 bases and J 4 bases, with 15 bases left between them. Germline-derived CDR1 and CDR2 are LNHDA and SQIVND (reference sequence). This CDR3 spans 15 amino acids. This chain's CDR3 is CASSISQGASETQYF. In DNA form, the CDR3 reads TGTGCCAGTAGTATTTCCCAGGGAGCCTCAGAGACCCAGTACTTC.

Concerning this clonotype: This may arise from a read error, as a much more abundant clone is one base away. The CDR3 DNA is TGTGCCTGCTCCTTTTTGGGACCGGACCCTGAGAGCTATGGCTACACCTTC. Amino acid sequence: CACSFLGPDPESYGYTF. The chain employs TRBV6-6 and TRBJ1-2; a weak D match, TRBD1 (5 bases). Trimming took off 11 bases at V and 4 bases at J, with 29 bases between the two ends. There are 17 residues in the CDR3. Germline values: CDR1 MNHNY, CDR2 SVGAGI (reference sequence).

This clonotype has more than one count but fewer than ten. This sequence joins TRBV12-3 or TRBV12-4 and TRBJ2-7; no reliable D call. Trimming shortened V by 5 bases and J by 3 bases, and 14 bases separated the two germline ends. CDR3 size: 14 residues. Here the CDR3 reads CASSRSPGYYEQYF. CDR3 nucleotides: TGTGCCAGCAGTCGAAGCCCGGGCTACTACGAGCAGTACTTC.

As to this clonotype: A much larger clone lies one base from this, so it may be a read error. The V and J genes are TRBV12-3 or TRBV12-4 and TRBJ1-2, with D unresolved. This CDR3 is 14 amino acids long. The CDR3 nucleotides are TGTGTCAGCAGCCCGACGAGGCTTAACTATGGCTACACCTTC. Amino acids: CVSSPTRLNYGYTF.

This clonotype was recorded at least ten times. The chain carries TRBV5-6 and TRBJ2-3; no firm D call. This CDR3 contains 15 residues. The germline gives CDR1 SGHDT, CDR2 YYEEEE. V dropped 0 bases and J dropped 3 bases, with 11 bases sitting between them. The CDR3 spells CASSLETLGTDTQYF. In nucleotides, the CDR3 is TGTGCCAGCAGCTTGGAAACACTGGGGACAGATACGCAGTATTTT.

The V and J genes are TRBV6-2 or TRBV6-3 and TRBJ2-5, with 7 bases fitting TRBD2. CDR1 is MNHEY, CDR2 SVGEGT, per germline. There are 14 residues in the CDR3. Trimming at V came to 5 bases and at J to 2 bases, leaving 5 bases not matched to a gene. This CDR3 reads CASSPLADQETQYF. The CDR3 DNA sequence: TGTGCCAGCAGTCCTCTAGCGGATCAAGAGACCCAGTACTTC.

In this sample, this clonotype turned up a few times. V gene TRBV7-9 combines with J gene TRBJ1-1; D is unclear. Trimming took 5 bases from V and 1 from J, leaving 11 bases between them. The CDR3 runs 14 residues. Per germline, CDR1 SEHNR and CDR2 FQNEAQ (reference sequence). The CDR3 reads CASSLTDRNTEAFF. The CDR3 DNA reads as TGTGCCAGCAGCCTAACAGATCGGAACACTGAAGCTTTCTTT.

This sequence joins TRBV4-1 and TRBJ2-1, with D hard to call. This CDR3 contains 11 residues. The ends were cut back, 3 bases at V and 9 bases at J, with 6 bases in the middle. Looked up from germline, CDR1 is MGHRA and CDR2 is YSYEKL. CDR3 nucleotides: TGCGCCAGCAGCCAGGAAGGTGAGCAGTTCTTC. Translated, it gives CASSQEGEQFF.

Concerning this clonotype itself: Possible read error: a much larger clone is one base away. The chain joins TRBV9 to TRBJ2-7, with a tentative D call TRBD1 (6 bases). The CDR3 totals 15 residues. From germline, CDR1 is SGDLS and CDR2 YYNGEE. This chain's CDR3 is CASSVGQESFYEHYF. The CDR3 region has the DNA TGTGCCAGCAGCGTAGGACAGGAAAGTTTCTACGAGCACTACTTC.

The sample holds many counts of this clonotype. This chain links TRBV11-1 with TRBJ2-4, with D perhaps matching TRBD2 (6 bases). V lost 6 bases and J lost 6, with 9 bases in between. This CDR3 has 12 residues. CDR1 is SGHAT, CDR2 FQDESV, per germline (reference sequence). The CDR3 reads CASREGANIQYF. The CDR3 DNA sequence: TGTGCCAGCAGGGAGGGAGCAAACATTCAGTACTTC.

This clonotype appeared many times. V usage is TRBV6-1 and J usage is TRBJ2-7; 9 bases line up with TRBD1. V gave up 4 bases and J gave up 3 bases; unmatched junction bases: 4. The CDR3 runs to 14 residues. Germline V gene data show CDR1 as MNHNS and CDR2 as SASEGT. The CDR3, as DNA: TGTGCCAGCAGTGCTGCGACAGGGGGCTACGAGCAGTACTTC. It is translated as CASSAATGGYEQYF.

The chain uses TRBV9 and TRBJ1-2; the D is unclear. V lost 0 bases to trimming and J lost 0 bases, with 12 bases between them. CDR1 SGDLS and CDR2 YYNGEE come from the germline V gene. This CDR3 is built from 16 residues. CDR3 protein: CASSVGGGLANYGYTF. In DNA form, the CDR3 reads TGTGCCAGCAGCGTAGGAGGCGGCCTTGCTAACTATGGCTACACCTTC.

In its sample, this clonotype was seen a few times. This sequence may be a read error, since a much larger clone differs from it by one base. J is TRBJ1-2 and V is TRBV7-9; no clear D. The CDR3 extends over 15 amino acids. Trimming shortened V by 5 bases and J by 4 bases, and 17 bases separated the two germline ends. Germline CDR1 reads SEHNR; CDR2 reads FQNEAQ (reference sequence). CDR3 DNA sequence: TGTGCCAGCAGCCCCGCGGTGCAGAGCCGCTATGGCTACACCTTC. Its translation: CASSPAVQSRYGYTF.

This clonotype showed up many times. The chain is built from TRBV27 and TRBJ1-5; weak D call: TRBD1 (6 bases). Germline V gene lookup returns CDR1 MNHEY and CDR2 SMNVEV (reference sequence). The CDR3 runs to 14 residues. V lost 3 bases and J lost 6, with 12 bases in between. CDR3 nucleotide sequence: TGTGCCAGCAGTTTGGCAGGGGATCTTCAGCCCCAGCATTTT. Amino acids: CASSLAGDLQPQHF.

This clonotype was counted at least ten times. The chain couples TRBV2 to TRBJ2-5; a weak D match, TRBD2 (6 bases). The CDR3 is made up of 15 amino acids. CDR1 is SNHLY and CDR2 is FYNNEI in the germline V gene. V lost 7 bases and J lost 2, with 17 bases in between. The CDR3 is CASTPVVGGQETQYF. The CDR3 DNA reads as TGTGCCAGCACCCCCGTCGTGGGGGGACAAGAGACCCAGTACTTC.

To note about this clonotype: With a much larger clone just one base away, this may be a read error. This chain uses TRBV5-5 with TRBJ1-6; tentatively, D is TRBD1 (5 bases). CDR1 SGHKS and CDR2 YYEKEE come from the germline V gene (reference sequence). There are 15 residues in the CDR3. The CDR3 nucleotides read TGTGCCAGCAGCGTGGGGACGGCCGATAATTCACCCCGCCACTTT. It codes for CASSVGTADNSPRHF.

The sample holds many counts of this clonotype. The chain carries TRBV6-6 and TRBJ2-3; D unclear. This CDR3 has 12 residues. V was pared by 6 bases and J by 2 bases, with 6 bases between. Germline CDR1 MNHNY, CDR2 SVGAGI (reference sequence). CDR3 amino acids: CASSRPTDTQYF. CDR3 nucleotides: TGTGCCAGCAGCAGGCCCACAGATACGCAGTATTTT.

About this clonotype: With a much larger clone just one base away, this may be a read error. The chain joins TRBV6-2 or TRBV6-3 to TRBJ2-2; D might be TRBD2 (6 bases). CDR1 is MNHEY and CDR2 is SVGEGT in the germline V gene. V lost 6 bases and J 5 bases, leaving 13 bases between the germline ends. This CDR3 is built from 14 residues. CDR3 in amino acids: CASSWAGRTGELFF. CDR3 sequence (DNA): TGTGCCAGCAGCTGGGCAGGGAGGACCGGGGAGCTGTTTTTT.